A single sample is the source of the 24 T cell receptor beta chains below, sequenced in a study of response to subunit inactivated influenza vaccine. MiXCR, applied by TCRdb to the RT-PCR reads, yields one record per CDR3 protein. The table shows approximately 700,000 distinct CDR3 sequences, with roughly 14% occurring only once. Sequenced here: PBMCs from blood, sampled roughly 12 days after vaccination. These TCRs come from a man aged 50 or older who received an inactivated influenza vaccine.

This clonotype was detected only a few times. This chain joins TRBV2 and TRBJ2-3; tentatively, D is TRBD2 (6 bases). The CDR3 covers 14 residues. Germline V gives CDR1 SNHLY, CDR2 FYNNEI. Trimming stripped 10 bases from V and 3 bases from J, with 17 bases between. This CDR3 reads CATPGSGRTDTQYF. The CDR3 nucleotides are TGTGCCACCCCCGGATCGGGGAGGACAGATACGCAGTATTTT.

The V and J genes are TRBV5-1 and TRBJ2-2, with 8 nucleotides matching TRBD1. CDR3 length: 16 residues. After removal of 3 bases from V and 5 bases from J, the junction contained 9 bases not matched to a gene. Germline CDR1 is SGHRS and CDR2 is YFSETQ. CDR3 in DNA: TGCGCCAGCAGCTCCGGACAGGGAGGACTAACCGGGGAGCTGTTTTTT. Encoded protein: CASSSGQGGLTGELFF.

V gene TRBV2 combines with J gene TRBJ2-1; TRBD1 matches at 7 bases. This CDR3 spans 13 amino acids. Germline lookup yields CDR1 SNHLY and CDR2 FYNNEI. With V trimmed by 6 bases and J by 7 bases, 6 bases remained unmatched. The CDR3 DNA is TGTGCCAGCAGCGTGACAGGGCTAAATGAGCAGTTCTTC. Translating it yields CASSVTGLNEQFF.

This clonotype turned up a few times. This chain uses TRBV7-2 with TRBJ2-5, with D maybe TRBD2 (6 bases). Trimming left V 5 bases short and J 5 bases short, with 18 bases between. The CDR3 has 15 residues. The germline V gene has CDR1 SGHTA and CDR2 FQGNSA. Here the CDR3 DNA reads TGTGCCAGCAGCACTGGGACTCACGGCTGGGAGACCCAGTACTTC. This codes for CASSTGTHGWETQYF.

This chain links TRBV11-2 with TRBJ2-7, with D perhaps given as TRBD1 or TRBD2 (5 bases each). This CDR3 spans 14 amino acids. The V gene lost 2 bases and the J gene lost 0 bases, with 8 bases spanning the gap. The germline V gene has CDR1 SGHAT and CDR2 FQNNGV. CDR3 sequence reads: CASSLWDLSYEQYF. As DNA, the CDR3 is TGTGCCAGCAGCTTATGGGACCTCTCCTACGAGCAGTACTTC.

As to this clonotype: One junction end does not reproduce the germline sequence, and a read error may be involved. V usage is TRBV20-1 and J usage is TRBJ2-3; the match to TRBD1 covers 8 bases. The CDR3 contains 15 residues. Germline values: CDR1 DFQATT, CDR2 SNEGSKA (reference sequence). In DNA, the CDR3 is TGCAGTACTAGAGTGCCCGACAGGGGAACAGATACGCAGTATTTT. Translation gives CSTRVPDRGTDTQYF.

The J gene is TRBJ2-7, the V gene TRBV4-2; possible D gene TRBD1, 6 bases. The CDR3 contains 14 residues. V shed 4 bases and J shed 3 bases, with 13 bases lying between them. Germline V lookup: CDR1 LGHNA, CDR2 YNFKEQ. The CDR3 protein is CASSPRDTDYEQYF. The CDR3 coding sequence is TGTGCCAGCAGCCCGAGGGACACTGACTACGAGCAGTACTTC.

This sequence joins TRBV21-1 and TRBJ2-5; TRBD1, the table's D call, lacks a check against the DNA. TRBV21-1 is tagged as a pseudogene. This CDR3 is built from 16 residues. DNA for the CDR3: TGTGCCAGCACCGCGACGGGGGGGACGCGAACGGAGACCCAGTACTTC. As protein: CASTATGGTRTETQYF.

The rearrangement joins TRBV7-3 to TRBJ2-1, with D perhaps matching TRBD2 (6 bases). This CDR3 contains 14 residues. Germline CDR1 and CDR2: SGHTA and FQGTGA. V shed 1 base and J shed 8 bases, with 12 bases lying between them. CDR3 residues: CASSLSGERDEQFF. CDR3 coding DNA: TGTGCCAGCAGCTTAAGCGGGGAGCGGGATGAGCAGTTCTTC.

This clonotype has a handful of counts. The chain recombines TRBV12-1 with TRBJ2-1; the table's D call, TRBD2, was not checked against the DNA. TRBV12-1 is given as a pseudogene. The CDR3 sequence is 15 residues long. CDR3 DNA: TGTGCCAGCAGGGGGGCGGGACTAGCGTCCAATGAGCAGTTCTTC. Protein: CASRGAGLASNEQFF.

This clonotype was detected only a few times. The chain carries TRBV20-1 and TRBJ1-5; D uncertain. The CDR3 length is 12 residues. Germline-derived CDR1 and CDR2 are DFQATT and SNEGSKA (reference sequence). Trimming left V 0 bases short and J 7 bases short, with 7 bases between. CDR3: CSARDFLQPQHF. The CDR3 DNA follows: TGCAGTGCTAGAGATTTCCTCCAGCCCCAGCATTTT.

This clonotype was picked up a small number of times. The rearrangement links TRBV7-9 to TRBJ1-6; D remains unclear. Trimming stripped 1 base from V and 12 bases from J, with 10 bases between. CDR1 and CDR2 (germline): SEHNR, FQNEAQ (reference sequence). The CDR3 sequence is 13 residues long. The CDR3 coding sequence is TGTGCCAGCAGCTTAGACTCGCCTTTACCCCTCCACTTT. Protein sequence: CASSLDSPLPLHF.

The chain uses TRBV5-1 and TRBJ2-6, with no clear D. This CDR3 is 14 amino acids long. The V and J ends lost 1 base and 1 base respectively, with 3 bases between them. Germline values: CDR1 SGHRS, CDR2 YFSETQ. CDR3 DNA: TGCGCCAGCAGCTTGCAGTCTGGGGCCAACGTCCTGACTTTC. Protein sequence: CASSLQSGANVLTF. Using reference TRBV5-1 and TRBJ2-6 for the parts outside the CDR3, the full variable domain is KAGVTQTPRYLIKTRGQQVTLSCSPISGHRSVSWYQQTPGQGLQFLFEYFSETQRNKGNFPGRFSGRQFSNSRSEMNVSTLELGDSALYLCASSLQSGANVLTFGAGSRLTVL.

The CDR3 here is CSARDPVGQRNYGYTF. The CDR3 nucleotides read TGCAGTGCTAGAGACCCAGTGGGACAGCGGAACTATGGCTACACCTTC. This sequence joins TRBV20-1 and TRBJ1-2; 7 bases are shared with TRBD1. Looked up from germline, CDR1 is DFQATT and CDR2 is SNEGSKA (reference sequence). CDR3 length equals 16 residues. Trimming took 0 bases from V and 2 from J; bases not matched to a gene: 9.

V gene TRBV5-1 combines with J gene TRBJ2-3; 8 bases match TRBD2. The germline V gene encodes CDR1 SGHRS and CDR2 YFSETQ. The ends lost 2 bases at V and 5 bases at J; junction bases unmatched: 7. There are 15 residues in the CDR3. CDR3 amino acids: CASSLGGGPEDTQYF. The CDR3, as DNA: TGCGCCAGCAGCTTAGGCGGGGGGCCCGAAGATACGCAGTATTTT.

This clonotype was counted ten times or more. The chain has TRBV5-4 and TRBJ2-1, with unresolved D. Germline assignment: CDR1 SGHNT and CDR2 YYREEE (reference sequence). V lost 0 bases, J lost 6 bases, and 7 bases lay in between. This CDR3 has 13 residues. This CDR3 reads CASSLALFNEQFF. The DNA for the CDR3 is TGTGCCAGCAGCTTGGCTCTTTTCAATGAGCAGTTCTTC.

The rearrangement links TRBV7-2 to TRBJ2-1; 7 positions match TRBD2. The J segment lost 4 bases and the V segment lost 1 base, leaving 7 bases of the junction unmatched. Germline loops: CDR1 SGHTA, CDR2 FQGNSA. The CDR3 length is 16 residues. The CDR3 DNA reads TGTGCCAGCAGCTTAGAGAGCCTAGCGGAGTACAATGAGCAGTTCTTC. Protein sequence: CASSLESLAEYNEQFF.

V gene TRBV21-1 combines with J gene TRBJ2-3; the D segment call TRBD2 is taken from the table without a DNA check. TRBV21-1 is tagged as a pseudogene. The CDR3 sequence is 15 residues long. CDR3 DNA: TGTGCCAGCAGCAACCTAGCGGGAAGCACAGATACGCAGTATTTT. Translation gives CASSNLAGSTDTQYF.

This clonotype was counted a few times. The CDR3 protein is CASIATSDNNEQFF. CDR3 nucleotides: TGTGCCAGCATAGCGACTAGCGATAACAATGAGCAGTTCTTC. The chain carries TRBV6-2 or TRBV6-3 and TRBJ2-1; TRBD2 agrees at 8 bases. CDR1 is MNHEY and CDR2 is SVGEGT in the germline V gene. V was pared by 7 bases and J by 5 bases, with 7 bases of the junction left unmatched. The CDR3 totals 14 residues.

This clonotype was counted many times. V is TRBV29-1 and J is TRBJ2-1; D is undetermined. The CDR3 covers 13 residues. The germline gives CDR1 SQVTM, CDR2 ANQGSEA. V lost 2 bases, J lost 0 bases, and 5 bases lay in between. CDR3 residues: CSVELYSYNEQFF. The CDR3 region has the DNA TGCAGCGTTGAACTATACTCCTACAATGAGCAGTTCTTC.

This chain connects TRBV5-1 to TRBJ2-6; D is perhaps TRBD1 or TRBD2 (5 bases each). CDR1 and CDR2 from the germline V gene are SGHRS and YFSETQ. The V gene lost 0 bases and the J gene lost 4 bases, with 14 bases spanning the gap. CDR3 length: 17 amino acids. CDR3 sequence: CASSLATGAHGANVLTF. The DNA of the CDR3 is TGCGCCAGCAGCTTGGCAACCGGGGCGCACGGGGCCAACGTCCTGACTTTC.

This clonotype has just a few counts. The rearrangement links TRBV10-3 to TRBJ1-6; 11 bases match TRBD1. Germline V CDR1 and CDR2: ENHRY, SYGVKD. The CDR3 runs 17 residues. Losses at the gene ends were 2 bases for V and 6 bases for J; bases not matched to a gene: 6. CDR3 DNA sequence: TGTGCCATCAGTGAGGCGGGACAGGGGGTTCGTAATTCACCCCTCCACTTT. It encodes CAISEAGQGVRNSPLHF.

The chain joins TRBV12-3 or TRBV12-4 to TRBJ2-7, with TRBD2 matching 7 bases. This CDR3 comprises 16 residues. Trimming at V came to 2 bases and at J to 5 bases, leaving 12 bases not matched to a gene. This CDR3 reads CASSLWSAGVGHEQYF. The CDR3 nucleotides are TGTGCCAGCAGTTTATGGTCGGCGGGGGTTGGCCACGAGCAGTACTTC.

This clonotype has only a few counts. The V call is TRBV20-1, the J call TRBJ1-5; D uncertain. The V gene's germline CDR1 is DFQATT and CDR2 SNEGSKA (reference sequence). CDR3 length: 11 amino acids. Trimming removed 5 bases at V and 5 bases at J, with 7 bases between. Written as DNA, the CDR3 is TGCAGTGCTGGGGATTATCAGCCCCAGCATTTT. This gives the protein CSAGDYQPQHF.